The present T cell receptor beta chain was sequenced within a study of cytomegalovirus exposure and HLA in healthy donors. The PCR contained 60 Vbeta and 13 Jbeta primers. Clones were read by immunoSEQ multiplex PCR, and TCRdb kept only the in-frame ones, dropping some. The repertoire includes about 150,000 clones, 74% of them detected once, and more than 3.5% sits in the top ten. Study results and limitations: A reported reduction in N-insertions relative to the approximately 670-donor mean was seen in an Asian-associated ancestry cluster in a later analysis.

The V and J ends lost 2 bases and 5 bases, in that order; junction bases with no gene match: 9. The germline V gene has CDR1 SGHNT and CDR2 YYREEE (reference sequence). CDR3 length equals 15 residues. A word on this clone: The antigen is not known.

The rearrangement links TRBV5-4 to TRBJ2-5; 7 nucleotides agree with TRBD2. This TCR derives from a man aged 18 to 35 in good health and CMV-seropositive. Sequencing was carried out using PBMCs. The CDR3 DNA reads TGTGCCAGCAGCTTTCGGACTAGTGGGTTCGAGACCCAGTACTTC. Protein: CASSFRTSGFETQYF.